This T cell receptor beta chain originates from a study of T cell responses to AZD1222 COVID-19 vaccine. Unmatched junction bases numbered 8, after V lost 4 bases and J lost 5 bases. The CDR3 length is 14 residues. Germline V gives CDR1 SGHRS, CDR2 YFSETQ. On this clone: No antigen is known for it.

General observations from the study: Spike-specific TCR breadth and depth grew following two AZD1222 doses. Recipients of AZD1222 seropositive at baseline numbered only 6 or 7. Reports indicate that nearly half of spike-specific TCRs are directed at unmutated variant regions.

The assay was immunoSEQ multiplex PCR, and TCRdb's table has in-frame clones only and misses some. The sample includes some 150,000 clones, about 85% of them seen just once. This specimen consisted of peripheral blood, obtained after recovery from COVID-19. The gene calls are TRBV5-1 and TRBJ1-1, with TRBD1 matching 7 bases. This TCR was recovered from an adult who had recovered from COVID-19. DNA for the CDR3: TGCGCCAGCAGCATTAGGCAGGGGGGGACTGAAGCTTTCTTT. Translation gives CASSIRQGGTEAFF.